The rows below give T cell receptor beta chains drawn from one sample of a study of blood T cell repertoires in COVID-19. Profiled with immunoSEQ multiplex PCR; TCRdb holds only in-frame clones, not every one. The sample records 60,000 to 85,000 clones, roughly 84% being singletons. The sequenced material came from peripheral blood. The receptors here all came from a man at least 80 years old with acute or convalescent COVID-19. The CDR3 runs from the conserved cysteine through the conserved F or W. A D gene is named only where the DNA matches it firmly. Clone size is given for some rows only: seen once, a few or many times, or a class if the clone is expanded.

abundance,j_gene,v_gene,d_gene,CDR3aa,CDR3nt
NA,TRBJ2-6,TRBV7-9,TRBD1,CAYRGSNSGANVLTF,TGTGCCTACAGGGGATCTAACTCTGGGGCCAACGTCCTGACTTTC
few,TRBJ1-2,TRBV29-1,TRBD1,CSVQTGAHYGYTF,TGCAGCGTTCAGACAGGGGCCCACTATGGCTACACCTTC
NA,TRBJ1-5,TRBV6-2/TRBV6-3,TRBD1,CASSDRDRGSNQPQHF,TGTGCCAGCAGTGACCGGGACAGGGGGAGCAATCAGCCCCAGCATTTT
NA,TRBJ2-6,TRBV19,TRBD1,CASSAGTGYSGANVLTF,TGTGCCAGTAGTGCAGGGACAGGGTATTCTGGGGCCAACGTCCTGACTTTC
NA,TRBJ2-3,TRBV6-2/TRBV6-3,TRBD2,CASSYSIPGGGRRTDTQYF,TGTGCCAGCAGTTACTCGATTCCGGGAGGGGGAAGGCGCACAGATACGCAGTATTTT
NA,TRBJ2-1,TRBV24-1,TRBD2,CATSRTSGRAAKQFF,TGTGCCACCAGTCGGACTAGCGGGAGGGCCGCGAAGCAGTTCTTC
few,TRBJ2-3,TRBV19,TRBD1,CASSPDRDRTDTQYF,TGTGCCAGTAGCCCGGACAGGGACCGCACAGATACGCAGTATTTT
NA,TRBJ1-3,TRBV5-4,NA,CASTTGTGNTIYF,TGTGCCAGCACTACCGGGACAGGAAACACCATATATTTT
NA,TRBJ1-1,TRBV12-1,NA,CASSPRTGVDTEAFF,TGTGCCAGCAGCCCTCGGACAGGGGTTGATACTGAAGCTTTCTTT
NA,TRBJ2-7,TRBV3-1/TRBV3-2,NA,CASSQGRGYEQYF,TGTGCCAGCAGCCAAGGTAGGGGGTACGAGCAGTACTTC
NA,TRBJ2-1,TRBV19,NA,CASSNPWGEDNEQFF,TGTGCCAGTAGTAACCCATGGGGAGAGGACAATGAGCAGTTCTTC
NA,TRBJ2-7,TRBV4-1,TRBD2,CASSQPLSGRAHEQYF,TGCGCCAGCAGCCAACCGCTTAGCGGGAGGGCCCACGAGCAGTACTTC
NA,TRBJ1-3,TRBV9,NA,CASSVLDNSGNTIYF,TGTGCCAGCAGCGTACTGGACAACTCTGGAAACACCATATATTTT
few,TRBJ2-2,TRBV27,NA,CASSLAGATTGELFF,TGTGCCAGCAGTTTAGCAGGGGCGACCACCGGGGAGCTGTTTTTT
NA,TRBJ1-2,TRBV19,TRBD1,CASSLTGQGAYYGYTF,TGTGCCAGTAGTCTGACGGGACAGGGGGCTTATTATGGCTACACCTTC
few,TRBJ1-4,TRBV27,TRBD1,CASSSTGTVVEKLFF,TGTGCCAGCAGTTCTACCGGGACAGTCGTTGAAAAACTGTTTTTT
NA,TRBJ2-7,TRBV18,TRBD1,CASSPREGGREQYF,TGTGCCAGCTCACCAAGGGAAGGGGGCAGGGAGCAGTACTTC
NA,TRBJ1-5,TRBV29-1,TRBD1,CSVKTGGSNQPQHF,TGCAGCGTTAAGACAGGGGGTAGCAATCAGCCCCAGCATTTT
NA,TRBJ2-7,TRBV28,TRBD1,CASSHHRDRGSYEQYF,TGTGCCAGCAGTCATCACCGGGACAGGGGCTCCTACGAGCAGTACTTC
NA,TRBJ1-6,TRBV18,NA,CASSPPGSSYNSPLHF,TGTGCCAGCTCACCACCGGGGAGCTCCTATAATTCACCCCTCCACTTT
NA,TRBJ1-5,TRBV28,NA,CASISVRGYSNQPQHF,TGTGCCAGCATCTCAGTTAGAGGATATAGCAATCAGCCCCAGCATTTT
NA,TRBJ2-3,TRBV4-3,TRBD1,CASGPGQGTDTQYF,TGCGCCAGCGGTCCGGGACAGGGGACAGATACGCAGTATTTT
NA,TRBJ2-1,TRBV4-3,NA,CASSQDNSYNEQFF,TGCGCCAGCAGCCAAGATAACAGCTACAATGAGCAGTTCTTC
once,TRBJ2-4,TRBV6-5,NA,CASSPQAVKDIQYF,TGTGCCAGCAGTCCTCAGGCTGTTAAAGACATTCAGTACTTC
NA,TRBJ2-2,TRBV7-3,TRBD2,CASSLNGLAGVTGELFF,TGTGCCAGCAGCTTAAACGGGCTAGCGGGAGTCACCGGGGAGCTGTTTTTT
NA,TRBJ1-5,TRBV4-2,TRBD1,CASSGTGFNQPQHF,TGTGCCAGCAGCGGGACAGGGTTCAATCAGCCCCAGCATTTT
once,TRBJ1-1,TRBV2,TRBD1,CASSTFDRGRVGSTEAFF,TGTGCCAGCAGCACATTTGACAGGGGGCGGGTGGGGTCCACTGAAGCTTTCTTT
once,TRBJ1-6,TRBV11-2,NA,CASSLTGSSSPLHF,TGTGCCAGCAGTCTTACAGGGTCGAGTTCACCCCTCCACTTT
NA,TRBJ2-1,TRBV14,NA,CASSRQTYNEQFF,TGTGCCAGCAGCCGCCAGACTTACAATGAGCAGTTCTTC
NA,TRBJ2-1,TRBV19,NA,CASSIFGAEDNEQFF,TGTGCCAGTAGTATTTTTGGAGCGGAGGACAATGAGCAGTTCTTC
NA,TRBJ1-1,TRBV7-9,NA,CASSPSPVGRPGATEAFF,TGTGCCAGCAGCCCTAGCCCGGTTGGAAGGCCCGGAGCCACTGAAGCTTTCTTT
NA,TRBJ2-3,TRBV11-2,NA,CASSSTGTRGDTQYF,TGTGCCAGCAGCTCAACCGGGACTCGAGGGGATACGCAGTATTTT
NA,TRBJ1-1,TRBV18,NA,CASSPSVQGSEAFF,TGTGCCAGCTCACCATCCGTACAGGGAAGTGAAGCTTTCTTT
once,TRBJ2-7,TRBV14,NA,CASSPNWGTYEQYF,TGTGCCAGCAGCCCAAATTGGGGCACCTACGAGCAGTACTTC
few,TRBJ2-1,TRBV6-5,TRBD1,CASSYGDSTGEKFF,TGTGCCAGCAGTTACGGGGACTCGACAGGGGAAAAGTTCTTC
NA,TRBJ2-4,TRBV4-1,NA,CASSHRTERAKNIQYF,TGCGCCAGCAGCCACCGCACCGAGCGAGCCAAAAACATTCAGTACTTC
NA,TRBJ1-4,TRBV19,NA,CASSLKTGWTNEKLFF,TGTGCCAGTAGCCTAAAAACAGGGTGGACTAATGAAAAACTGTTTTTT
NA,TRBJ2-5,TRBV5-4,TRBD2,CASSLRLAGGETQYF,TGTGCCAGCAGCTTGCGTCTAGCGGGAGGAGAGACCCAGTACTTC
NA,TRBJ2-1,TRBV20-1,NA,CSARDGSEQFF,TGCAGTGCTAGAGACGGGAGTGAGCAGTTCTTC
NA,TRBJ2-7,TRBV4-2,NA,CASSRQGGDEQYF,TGTGCCAGCAGCCGTCAAGGGGGAGACGAGCAGTACTTC
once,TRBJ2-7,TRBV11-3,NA,CASSRGGVSSYEQYF,TGTGCCAGCAGCCGGGGCGGGGTAAGCTCCTACGAGCAGTACTTC
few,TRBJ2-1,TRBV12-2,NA,CASRLRRERSYNEQFF,TGTGCAAGTCGCTTAAGGAGGGAGCGCTCCTACAATGAGCAGTTCTTC
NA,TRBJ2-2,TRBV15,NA,CATSRDKNSFSGELFF,TGTGCCACCAGCAGAGATAAGAACAGTTTTTCCGGGGAGCTGTTTTTT
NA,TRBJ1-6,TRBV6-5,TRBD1,CASRIPGQRVTPLHF,TGTGCCAGCAGGATTCCGGGACAGCGAGTAACACCCCTCCACTTT
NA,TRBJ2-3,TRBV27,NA,CASSGKRSDTQYF,TGTGCCAGCAGTGGGAAGCGGTCTGATACGCAGTATTTT
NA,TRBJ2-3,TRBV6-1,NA,CASSEFITDTQYF,TGTGCCAGCAGTGAATTTATCACAGATACGCAGTATTTT
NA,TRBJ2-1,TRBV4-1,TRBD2,CASSQDGLAYNEQFF,TGCGCCAGCAGCCAAGATGGACTAGCCTACAATGAGCAGTTCTTC
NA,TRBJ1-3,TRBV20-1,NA,CSAPRGNTIYF,TGCAGTGCTCCCCGGGGAAACACCATATATTTT
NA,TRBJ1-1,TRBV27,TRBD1,CASSTPGQRNTEAFF,TGTGCCAGCAGTACACCGGGACAGAGGAACACTGAAGCTTTCTTT
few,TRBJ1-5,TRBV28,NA,CASGQGNQPQHF,TGTGCCAGCGGGCAGGGAAATCAGCCCCAGCATTTT
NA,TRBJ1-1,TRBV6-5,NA,CASSYSGGQSTEAFF,TGTGCCAGCAGTTACTCCGGGGGGCAAAGTACTGAAGCTTTCTTT
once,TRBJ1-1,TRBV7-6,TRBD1,CASRAGTGGARTAEAFF,TGTGCCAGCAGGGCGGGGACAGGGGGCGCGAGGACCGCTGAAGCTTTCTTT
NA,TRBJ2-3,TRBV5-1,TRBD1,CASSPGTGNTDTQYF,TGCGCCAGCAGCCCCGGGACAGGAAATACAGATACGCAGTATTTT
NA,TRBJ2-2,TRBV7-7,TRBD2,CASSTGLAGEVGTGELFF,TGTGCCAGCAGCACAGGACTAGCGGGAGAAGTAGGGACCGGGGAGCTGTTTTTT
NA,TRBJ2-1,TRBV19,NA,CASRPGHSYNEQFF,TGTGCCAGTAGACCGGGTCACTCCTACAATGAGCAGTTCTTC
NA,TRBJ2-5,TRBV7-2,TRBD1,CASSPQPGQGMETQYF,TGTGCCAGCAGCCCCCAACCGGGACAGGGGATGGAGACCCAGTACTTC
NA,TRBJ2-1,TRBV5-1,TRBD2,CASSLVTSGSSYNEQFF,TGCGCCAGCAGCTTGGTTACTAGCGGAAGCTCCTACAATGAGCAGTTCTTC
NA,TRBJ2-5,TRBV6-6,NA,CASSYSAGDQETQYF,TGTGCCAGCAGTTACTCTGCAGGGGACCAAGAGACCCAGTACTTC
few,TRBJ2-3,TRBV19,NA,CATRDFTDTQYF,TGTGCCACAAGAGATTTCACAGATACGCAGTATTTT